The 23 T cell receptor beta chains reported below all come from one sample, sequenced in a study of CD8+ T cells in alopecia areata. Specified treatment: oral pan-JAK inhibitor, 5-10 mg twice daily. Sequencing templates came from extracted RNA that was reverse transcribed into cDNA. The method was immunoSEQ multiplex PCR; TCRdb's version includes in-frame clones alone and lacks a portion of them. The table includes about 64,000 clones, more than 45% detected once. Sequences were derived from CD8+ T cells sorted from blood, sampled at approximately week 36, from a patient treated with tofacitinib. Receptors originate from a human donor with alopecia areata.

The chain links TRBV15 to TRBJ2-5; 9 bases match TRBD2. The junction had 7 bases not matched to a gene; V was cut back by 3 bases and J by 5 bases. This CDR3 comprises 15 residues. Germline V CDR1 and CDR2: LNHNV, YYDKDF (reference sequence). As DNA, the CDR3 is TGTGCCACCAGCAGCAGTAGCGGGAGTTATGAGACCCAGTACTTC. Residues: CATSSSSGSYETQYF.

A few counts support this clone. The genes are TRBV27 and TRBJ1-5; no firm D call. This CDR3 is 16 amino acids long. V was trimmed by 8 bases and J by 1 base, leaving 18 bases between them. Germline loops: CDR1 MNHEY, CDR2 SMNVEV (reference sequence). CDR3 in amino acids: CASSSSALLSNQPQHF. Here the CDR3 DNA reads TGTGCCAGCTCCTCTAGTGCCCTACTCAGCAATCAGCCCCAGCATTTT.

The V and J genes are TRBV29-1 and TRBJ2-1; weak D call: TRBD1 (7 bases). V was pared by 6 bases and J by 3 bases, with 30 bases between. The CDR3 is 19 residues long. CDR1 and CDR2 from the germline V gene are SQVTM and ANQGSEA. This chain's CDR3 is CSVLEPGTDTSRDYNEQFF. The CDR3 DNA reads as TGCAGCGTCTTAGAGCCCGGGACAGATACTAGCCGTGACTACAATGAGCAGTTCTTC.

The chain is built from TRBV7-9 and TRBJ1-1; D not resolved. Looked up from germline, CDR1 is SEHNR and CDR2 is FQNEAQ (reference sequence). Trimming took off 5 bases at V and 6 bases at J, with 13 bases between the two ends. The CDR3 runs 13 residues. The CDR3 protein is CASSAHEVSEAFF. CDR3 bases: TGTGCCAGCAGCGCACACGAAGTCTCTGAAGCTTTCTTT.

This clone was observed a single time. In nucleotides, the CDR3 is TGTGCCAGCCGCCAACTAGCGGGAACGACCTACGAGCAGTACTTC. Amino acid sequence: CASRQLAGTTYEQYF. The chain uses TRBV2 and TRBJ2-7, with 10 nucleotides matching TRBD2. Germline V gene lookup returns CDR1 SNHLY and CDR2 FYNNEI. V lost 8 bases and J lost 2; bases outside the gene matches: 9. There are 15 residues in the CDR3.

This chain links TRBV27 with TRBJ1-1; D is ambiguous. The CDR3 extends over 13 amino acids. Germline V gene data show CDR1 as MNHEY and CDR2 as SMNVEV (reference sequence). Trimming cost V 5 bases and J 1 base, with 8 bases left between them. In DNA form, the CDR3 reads TGTGCCAGCAGTCCCCCATGGAACACTGAAGCTTTCTTT. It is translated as CASSPPWNTEAFF.

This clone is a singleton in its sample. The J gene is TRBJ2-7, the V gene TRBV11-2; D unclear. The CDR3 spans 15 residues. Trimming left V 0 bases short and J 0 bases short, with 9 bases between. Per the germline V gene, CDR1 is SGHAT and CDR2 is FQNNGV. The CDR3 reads CASSLERSPSYEQYF. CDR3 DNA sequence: TGTGCCAGCAGCTTAGAGCGGAGTCCCTCCTACGAGCAGTACTTC. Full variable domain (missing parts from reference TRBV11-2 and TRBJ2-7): EAGVAQSPRYKIIEKRQSVAFWCNPISGHATLYWYQQILGQGPKLLIQFQNNGVVDDSQLPKDRFSAERLKGVDSTLKIQPAKLEDSAVYLCASSLERSPSYEQYFGPGTRLTVT.

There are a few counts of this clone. The CDR3 DNA reads TGCGCCAGCAGCCAAGACAGACAGTTGGGACTAGCGCTGAAAGAGACCCAGTACTTC. Protein product: CASSQDRQLGLALKETQYF. The chain recombines TRBV4-1 with TRBJ2-5; 10 bases agree with TRBD2. Per germline, CDR1 MGHRA and CDR2 YSYEKL. The CDR3 spans 19 residues. With V trimmed by 0 bases and J by 3 bases, 13 bases remained unmatched.

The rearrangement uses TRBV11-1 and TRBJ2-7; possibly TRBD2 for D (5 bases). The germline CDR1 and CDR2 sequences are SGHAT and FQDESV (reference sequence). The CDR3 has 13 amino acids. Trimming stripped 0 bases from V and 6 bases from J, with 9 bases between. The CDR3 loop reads CASSLARGSEQYF. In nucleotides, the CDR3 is TGTGCCAGCAGCTTAGCTCGAGGGAGCGAGCAGTACTTC.

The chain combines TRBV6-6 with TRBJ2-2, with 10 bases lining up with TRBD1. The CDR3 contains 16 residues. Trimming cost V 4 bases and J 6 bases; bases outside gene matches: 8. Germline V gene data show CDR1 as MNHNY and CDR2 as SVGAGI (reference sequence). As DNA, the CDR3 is TGTGCCAGCAGTTCAACCGGGACAGGGGTTGCCGGGGAGCTGTTTTTT. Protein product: CASSSTGTGVAGELFF.

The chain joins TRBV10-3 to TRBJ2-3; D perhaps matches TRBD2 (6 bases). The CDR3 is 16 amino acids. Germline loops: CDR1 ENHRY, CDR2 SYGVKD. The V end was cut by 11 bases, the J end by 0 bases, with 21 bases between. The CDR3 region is CAHGVADPLSTDTQYF. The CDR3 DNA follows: TGTGCCCATGGGGTAGCGGATCCTCTAAGCACAGATACGCAGTATTTT.

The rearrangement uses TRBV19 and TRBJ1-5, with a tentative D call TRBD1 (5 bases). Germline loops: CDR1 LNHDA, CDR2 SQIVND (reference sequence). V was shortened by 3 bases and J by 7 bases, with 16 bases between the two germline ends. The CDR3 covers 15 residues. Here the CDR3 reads CASSITTRGDQPQHF. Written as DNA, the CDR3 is TGTGCCAGTAGTATCACGACAAGGGGCGACCAGCCCCAGCATTTT.

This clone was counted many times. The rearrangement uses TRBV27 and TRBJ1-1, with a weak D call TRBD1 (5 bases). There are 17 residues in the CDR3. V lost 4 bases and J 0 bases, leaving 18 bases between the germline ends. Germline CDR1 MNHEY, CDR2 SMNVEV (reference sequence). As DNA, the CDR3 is TGTGCCAGCAGTTCAATAAGCGGCGGGGCCCTGAACACTGAAGCTTTCTTT. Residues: CASSSISGGALNTEAFF.

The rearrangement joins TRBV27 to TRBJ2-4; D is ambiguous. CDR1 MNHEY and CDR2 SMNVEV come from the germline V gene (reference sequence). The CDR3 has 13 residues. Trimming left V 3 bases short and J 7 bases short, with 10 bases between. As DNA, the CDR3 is TGTGCCAGCAGTTTGGGCATTGGGAACATTCAGTACTTC. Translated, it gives CASSLGIGNIQYF.

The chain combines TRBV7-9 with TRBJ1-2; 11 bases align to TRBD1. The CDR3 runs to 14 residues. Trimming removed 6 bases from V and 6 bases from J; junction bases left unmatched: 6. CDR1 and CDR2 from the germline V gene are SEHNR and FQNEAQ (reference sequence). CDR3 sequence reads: CASSPPDRGHGYTF. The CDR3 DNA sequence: TGTGCCAGCAGTCCCCCGGACAGGGGGCATGGCTACACCTTC.

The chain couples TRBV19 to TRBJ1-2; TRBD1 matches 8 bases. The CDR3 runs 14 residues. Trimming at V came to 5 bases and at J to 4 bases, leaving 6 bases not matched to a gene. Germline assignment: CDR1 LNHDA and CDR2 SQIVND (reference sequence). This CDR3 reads CASSSGGSIYGYTF. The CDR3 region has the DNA TGTGCCAGTAGTTCAGGGGGCAGTATCTATGGCTACACCTTC. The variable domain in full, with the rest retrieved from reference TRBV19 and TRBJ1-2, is DGGITQSPKYLFRKEGQNVTLSCEQNLNHDAMYWYRQDPGQGLRLIYYSQIVNDFQKGDIAEGYSVSREKKESFPLTVTSAQKNPTAFYLCASSSGGSIYGYTFGSGTRLTVV.

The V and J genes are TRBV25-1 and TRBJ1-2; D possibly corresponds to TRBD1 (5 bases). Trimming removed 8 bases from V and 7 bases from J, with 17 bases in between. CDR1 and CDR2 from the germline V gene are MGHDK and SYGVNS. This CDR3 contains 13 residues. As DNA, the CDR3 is TGTGCCAGCGAGGGGCACGAAGAGGCTGGCTACACCTTC. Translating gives CASEGHEEAGYTF.

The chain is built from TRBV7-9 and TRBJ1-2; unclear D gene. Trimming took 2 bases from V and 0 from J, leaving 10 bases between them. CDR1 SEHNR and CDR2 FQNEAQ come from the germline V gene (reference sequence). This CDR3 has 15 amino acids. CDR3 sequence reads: CASSLTLGPNYGYTF. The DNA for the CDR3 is TGTGCCAGCAGCTTAACGTTAGGTCCTAACTATGGCTACACCTTC.

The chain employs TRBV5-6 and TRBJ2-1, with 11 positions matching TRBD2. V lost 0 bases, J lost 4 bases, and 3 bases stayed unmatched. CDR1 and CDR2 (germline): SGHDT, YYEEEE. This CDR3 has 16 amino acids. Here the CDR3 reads CASSLGLAGRYNEQFF. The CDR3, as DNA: TGTGCCAGCAGCTTGGGACTAGCGGGACGATACAATGAGCAGTTCTTC.

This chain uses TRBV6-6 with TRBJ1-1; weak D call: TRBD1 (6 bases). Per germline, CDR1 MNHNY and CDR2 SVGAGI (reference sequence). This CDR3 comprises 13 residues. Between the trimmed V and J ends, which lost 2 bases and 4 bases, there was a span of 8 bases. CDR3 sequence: CASSYVQGTEAFF. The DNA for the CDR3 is TGTGCCAGCAGTTACGTACAGGGCACTGAAGCTTTCTTT.

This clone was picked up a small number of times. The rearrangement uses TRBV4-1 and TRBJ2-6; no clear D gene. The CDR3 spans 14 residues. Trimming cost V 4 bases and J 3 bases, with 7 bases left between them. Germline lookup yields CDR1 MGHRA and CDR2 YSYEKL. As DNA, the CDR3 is TGCGCCAGCAGCCTACAATTTGGGGCCAACGTCCTGACTTTC. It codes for CASSLQFGANVLTF.

The CDR3 reads CASSFGTSSEQYF. The CDR3 DNA follows: TGTGCCAGCAGCTTTGGGACTAGCTCCGAGCAGTACTTC. This chain uses TRBV7-2 with TRBJ2-7; 9 positions agree with TRBD2. Germline V lookup: CDR1 SGHTA, CDR2 FQGNSA. With V trimmed by 3 bases and J by 6 bases, 3 bases remained unmatched. This CDR3 has 13 residues.

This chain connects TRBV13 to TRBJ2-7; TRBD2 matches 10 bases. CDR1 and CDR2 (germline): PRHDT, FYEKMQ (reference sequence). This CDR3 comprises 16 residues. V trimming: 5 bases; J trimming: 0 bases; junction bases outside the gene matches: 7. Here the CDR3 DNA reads TGTGCCAGCAGCCAAGGACTAGCGGATAGCTCCTACGAGCAGTACTTC. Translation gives CASSQGLADSSYEQYF.